Reported below is one T cell receptor (beta chain). This sample was included in a study of blood T cell repertoires in COVID-19. Whole-study context: Spain, Italy and the United States supplied samples that represented acute and convalescent COVID-19. PBMCs, B-cell-depleted T cells, or T cells were the source of the cDNA or gDNA that made up the material.

Germline V gives CDR1 SNHLY, CDR2 FYNNEI. Trimming removed 8 bases from V and 9 bases from J; junction bases left unmatched: 10. This CDR3 has 13 residues. How the authors handled the data: Amplification with reference gene primers provided the estimates of nucleated cell counts. Clones were read by immunoSEQ multiplex PCR, and TCRdb kept only the in-frame ones, dropping some. V and J calls and clone size are given by that table; D and trimming were obtained from the DNA. This table has about 50,000 clones, around 90% appearing once. The specimen was peripheral blood. The TCR sequence derives from a man aged 50 to 59 with active COVID-19. V is TRBV2 and J is TRBJ1-5; 7 bases fit TRBD1. The CDR3 is CASLGTEGSPQHF. In DNA, the CDR3 is TGTGCCAGCCTCGGGACAGAAGGTTCGCCCCAGCATTTT.